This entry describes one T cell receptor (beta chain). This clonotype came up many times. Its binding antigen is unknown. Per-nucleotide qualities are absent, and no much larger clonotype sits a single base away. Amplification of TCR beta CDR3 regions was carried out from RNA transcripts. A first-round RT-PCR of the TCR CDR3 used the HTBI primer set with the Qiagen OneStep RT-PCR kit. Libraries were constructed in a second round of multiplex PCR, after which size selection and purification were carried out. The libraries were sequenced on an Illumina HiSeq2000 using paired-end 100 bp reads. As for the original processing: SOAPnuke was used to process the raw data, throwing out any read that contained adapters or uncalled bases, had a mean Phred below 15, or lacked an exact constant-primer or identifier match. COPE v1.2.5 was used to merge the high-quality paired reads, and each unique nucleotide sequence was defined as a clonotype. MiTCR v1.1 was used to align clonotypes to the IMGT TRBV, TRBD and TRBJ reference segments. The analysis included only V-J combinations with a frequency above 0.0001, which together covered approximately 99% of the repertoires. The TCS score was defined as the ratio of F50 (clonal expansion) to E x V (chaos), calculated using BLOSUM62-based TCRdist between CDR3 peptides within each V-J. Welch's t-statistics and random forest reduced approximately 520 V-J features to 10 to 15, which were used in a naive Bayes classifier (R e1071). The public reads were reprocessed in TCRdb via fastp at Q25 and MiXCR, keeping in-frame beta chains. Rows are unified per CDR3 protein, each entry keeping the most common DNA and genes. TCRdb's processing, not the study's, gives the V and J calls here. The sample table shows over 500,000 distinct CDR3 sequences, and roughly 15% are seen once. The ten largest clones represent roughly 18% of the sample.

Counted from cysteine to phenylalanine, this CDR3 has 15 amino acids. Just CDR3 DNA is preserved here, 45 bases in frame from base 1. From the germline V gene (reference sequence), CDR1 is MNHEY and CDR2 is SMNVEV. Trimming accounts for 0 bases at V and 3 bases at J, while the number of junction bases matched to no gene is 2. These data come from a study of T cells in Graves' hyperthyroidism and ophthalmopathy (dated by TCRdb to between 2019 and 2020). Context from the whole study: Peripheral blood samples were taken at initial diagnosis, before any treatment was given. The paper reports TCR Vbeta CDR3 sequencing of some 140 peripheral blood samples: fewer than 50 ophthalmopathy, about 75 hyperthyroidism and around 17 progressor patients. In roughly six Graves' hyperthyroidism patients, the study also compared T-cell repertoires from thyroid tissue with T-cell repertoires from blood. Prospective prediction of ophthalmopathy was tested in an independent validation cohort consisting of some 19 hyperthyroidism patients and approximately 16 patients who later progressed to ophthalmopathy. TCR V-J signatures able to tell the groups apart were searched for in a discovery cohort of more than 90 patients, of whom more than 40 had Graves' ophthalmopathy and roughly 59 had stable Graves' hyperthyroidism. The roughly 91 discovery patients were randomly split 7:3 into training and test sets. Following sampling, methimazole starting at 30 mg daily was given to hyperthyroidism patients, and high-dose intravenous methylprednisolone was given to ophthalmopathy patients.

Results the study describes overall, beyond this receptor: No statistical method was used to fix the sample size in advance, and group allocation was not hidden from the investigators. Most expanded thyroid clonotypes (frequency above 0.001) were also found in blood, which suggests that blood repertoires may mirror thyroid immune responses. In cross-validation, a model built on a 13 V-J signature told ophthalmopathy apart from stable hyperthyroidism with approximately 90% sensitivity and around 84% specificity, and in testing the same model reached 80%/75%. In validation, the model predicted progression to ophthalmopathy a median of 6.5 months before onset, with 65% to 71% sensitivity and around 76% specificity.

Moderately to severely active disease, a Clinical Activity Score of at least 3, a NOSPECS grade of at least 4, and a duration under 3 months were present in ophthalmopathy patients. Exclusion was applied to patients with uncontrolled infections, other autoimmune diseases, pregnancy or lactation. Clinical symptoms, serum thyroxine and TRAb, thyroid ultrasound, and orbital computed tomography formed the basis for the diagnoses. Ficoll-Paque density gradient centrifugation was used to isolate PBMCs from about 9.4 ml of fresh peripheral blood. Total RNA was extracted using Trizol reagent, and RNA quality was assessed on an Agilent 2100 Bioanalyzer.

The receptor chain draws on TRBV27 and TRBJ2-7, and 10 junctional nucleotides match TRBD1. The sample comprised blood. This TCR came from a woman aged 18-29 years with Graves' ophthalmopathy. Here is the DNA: TGTGCCAGCAGTTTATCCGGGACAGGGGTCTACGAGCAGTACTTC. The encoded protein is CASSLSGTGVYEQYF.